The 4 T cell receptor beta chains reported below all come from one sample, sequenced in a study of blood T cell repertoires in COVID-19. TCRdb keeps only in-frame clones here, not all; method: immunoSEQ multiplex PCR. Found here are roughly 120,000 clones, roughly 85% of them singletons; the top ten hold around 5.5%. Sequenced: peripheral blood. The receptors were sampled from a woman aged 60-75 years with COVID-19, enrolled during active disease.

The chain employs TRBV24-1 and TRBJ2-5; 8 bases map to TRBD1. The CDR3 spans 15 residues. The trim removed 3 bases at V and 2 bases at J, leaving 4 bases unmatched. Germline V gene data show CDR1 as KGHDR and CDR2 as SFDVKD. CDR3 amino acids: CATSDANRGQETQYF. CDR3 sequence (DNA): TGTGCCACCAGTGATGCGAACAGGGGGCAAGAGACCCAGTACTTC.

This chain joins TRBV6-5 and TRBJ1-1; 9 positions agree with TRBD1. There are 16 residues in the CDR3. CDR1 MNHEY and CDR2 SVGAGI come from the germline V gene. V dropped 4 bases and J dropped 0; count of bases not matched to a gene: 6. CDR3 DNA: TGTGCCAGCAGTTTCCTGACAGGGGGGATGAACACTGAAGCTTTCTTT. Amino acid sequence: CASSFLTGGMNTEAFF.

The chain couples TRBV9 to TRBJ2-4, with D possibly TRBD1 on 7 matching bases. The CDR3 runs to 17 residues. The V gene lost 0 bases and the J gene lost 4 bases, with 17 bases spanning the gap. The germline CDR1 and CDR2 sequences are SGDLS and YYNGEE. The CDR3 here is CASSVGGGGATKNIQYF. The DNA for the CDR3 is TGTGCCAGCAGCGTAGGCGGAGGGGGCGCGACGAAAAACATTCAGTACTTC. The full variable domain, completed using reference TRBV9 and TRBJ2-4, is DSGVTQTPKHLITATGQRVTLRCSPRSGDLSVYWYQQSLDQGLQFLIQYYNGEERAKGNILERFSAQQFPDLHSELNLSSLELGDSALYFCASSVGGGGATKNIQYFGAGTRLSVL.

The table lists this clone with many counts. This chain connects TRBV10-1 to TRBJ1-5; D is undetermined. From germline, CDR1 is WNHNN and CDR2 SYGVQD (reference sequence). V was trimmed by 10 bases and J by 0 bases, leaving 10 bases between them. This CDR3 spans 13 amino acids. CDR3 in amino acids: CATSRDSNQPQHF. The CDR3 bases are TGCGCCACCTCAAGAGATAGCAATCAGCCCCAGCATTTT.